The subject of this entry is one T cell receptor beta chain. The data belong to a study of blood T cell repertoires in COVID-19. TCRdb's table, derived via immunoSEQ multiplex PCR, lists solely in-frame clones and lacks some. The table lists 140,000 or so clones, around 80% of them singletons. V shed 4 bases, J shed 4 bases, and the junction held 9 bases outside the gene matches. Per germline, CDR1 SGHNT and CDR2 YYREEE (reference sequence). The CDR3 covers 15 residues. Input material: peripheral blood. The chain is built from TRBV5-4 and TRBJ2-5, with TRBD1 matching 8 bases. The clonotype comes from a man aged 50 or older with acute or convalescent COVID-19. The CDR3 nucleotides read TGTGCCAGCAGCCTTGGATCGCAGGGGGCAGAGACCCAGTACTTC. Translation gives CASSLGSQGAETQYF.